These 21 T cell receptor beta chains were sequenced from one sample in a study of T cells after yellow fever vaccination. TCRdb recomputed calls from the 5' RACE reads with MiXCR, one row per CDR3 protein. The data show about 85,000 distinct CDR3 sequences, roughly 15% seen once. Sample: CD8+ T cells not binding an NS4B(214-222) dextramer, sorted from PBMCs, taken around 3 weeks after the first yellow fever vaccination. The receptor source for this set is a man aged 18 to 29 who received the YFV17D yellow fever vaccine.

CDR3 sequence: CASWVGLAANTGELFF. The CDR3 nucleotides read TGCGCCAGCTGGGTCGGACTAGCGGCGAACACCGGGGAGCTGTTTTTT. This chain links TRBV5-1 with TRBJ2-2; TRBD2 agrees at 10 bases. The CDR3 contains 16 residues. CDR1 and CDR2 (germline): SGHRS, YFSETQ. V trimming: 7 bases; J trimming: 0 bases; junction bases outside the gene matches: 6.

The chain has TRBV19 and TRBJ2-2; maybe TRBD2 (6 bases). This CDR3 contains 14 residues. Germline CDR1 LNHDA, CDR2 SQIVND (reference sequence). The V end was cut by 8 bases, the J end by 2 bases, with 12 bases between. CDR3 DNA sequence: TGTGCCAGTGAGGCGGGGCCTAACACCGGGGAGCTGTTTTTT. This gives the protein CASEAGPNTGELFF. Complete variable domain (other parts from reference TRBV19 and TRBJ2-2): DGGITQSPKYLFRKEGQNVTLSCEQNLNHDAMYWYRQDPGQGLRLIYYSQIVNDFQKGDIAEGYSVSREKKESFPLTVTSAQKNPTAFYLCASEAGPNTGELFFGEGSRLTVL.

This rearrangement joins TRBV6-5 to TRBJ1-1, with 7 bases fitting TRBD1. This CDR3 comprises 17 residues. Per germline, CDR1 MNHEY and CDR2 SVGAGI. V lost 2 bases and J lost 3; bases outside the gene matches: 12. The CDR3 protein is CASSYELGTDEDTEAFF. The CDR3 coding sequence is TGTGCCAGCAGTTACGAACTCGGGACAGATGAAGACACTGAAGCTTTCTTT.

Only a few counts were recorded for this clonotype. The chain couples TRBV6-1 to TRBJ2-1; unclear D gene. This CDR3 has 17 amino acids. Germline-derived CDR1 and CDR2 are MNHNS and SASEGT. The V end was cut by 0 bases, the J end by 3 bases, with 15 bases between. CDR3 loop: CASSEALRELLYNEQFF. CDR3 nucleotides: TGTGCCAGCAGTGAAGCGCTTCGAGAGCTGCTCTACAATGAGCAGTTCTTC.

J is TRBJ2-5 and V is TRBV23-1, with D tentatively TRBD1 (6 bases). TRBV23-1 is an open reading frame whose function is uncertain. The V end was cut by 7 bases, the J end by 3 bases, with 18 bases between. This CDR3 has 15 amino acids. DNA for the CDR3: TGCGCCAGCACCCGGACAGCGTATGGAAAAGAGACCCAGTACTTC. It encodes CASTRTAYGKETQYF.

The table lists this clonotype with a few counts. In nucleotides, the CDR3 is TGTGCCAGCAGTTTATCGGGGCCGGGGTCCTACGAGCAGTACGTC. Translating gives CASSLSGPGSYEQYV. The chain recombines TRBV27 with TRBJ2-7; D tentatively fits TRBD1 or TRBD2 (5 bases each). The V gene's germline CDR1 is MNHEY and CDR2 SMNVEV (reference sequence). The CDR3 runs to 15 residues. Trimming left V 0 bases short and J 1 base short, with 10 bases between.

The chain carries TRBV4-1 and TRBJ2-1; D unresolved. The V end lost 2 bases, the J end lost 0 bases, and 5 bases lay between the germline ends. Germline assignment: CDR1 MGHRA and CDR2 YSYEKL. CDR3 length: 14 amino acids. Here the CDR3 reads CASSQQSSYNEQFF. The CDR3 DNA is TGCGCCAGCAGCCAACAGAGCTCCTACAATGAGCAGTTCTTC.

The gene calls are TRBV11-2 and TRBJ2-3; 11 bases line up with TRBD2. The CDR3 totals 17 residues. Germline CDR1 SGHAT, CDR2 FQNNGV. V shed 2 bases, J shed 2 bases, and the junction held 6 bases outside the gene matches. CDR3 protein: CASSLFPSGGPTDTQYF. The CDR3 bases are TGTGCCAGCAGCTTATTCCCTAGCGGGGGGCCCACAGATACGCAGTATTTT.

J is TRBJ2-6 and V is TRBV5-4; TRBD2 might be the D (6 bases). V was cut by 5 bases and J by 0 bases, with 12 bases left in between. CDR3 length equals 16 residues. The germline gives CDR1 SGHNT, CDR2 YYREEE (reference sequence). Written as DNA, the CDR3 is TGTGCCAGCAGGGGACGGGAGATCTCTGGGGCCAACGTCCTGACTTTC. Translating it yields CASRGREISGANVLTF.

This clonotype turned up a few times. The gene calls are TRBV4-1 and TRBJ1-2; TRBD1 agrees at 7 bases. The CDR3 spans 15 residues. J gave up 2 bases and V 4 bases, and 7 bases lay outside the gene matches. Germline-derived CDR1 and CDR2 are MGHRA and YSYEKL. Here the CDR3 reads CASSPQTGRNYGYTF. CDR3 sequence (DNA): TGCGCCAGCAGCCCACAGACAGGGAGAAACTATGGCTACACCTTC.

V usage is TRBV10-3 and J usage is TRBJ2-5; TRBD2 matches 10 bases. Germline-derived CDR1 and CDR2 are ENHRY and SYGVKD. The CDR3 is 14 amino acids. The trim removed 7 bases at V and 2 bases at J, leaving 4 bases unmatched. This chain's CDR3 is CAINSGGPQETQYF. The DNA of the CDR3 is TGTGCCATCAATAGCGGGGGGCCACAAGAGACCCAGTACTTC.

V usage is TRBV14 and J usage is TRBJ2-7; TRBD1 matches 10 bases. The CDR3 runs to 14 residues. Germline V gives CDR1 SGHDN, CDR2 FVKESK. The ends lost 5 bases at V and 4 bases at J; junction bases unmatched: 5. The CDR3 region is CASSLGTGAYEQYV. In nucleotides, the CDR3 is TGTGCCAGCAGCTTAGGGACAGGGGCTTACGAGCAGTACGTC.

The CDR3 here is CASSVGVLNEQFF. CDR3 in DNA: TGTGCCAGCAGCGTTGGAGTCCTCAATGAGCAGTTCTTC. V usage is TRBV9 and J usage is TRBJ2-1, with D unresolved. The V end lost 2 bases, the J end lost 6 bases, and 9 bases lay between the germline ends. Germline V gene lookup returns CDR1 SGDLS and CDR2 YYNGEE. CDR3 size: 13 residues. The full variable domain, its missing parts supplied by reference TRBV9 and TRBJ2-1, is DSGVTQTPKHLITATGQRVTLRCSPRSGDLSVYWYQQSLDQGLQFLIQYYNGEERAKGNILERFSAQQFPDLHSELNLSSLELGDSALYFCASSVGVLNEQFFGPGTRLTVL.

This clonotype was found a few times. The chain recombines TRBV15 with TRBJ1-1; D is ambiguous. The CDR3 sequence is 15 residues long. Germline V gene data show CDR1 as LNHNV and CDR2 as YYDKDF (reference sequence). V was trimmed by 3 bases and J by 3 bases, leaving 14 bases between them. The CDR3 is CATSRMRASYTEAFF. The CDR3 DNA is TGTGCCACCAGCAGGATGAGGGCATCGTACACTGAAGCTTTCTTT.

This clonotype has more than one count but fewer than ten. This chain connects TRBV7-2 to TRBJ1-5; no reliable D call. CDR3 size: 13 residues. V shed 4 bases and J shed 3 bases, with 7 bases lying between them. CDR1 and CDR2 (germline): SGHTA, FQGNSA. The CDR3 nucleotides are TGTGCCAGCAGCTACGTTTACAATCAGCCCCAGCATTTT. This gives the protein CASSYVYNQPQHF. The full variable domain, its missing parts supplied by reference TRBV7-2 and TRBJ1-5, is GAGVSQSPSNKVTEKGKDVELRCDPISGHTALYWYRQSLGQGLEFLIYFQGNSAPDKSGLPSDRFSAERTGGSVSTLTIQRTQQEDSAVYLCASSYVYNQPQHFGDGTRLSIL.

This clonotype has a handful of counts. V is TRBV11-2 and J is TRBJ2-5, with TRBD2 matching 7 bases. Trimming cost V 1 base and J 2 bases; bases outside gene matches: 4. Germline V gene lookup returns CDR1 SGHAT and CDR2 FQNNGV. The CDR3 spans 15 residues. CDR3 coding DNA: TGTGCCAGCAGCTTAGGACTAGCTGGTCAAGAGACCCAGTACTTC. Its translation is CASSLGLAGQETQYF.

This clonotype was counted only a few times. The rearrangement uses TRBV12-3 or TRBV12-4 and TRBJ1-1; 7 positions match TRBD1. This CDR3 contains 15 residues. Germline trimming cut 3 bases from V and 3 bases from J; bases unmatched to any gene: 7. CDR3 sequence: CASSFRGVEDTEAFF. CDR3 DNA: TGTGCCAGCAGTTTCAGGGGGGTCGAGGACACTGAAGCTTTCTTT.

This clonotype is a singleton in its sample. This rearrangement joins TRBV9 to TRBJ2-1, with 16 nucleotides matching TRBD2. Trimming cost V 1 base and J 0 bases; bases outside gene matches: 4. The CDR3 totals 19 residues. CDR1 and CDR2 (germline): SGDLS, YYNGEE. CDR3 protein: CASSVRGLAGGRSYNEQFF. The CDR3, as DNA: TGTGCCAGCAGCGTAAGGGGACTAGCGGGGGGGCGCTCCTACAATGAGCAGTTCTTC.

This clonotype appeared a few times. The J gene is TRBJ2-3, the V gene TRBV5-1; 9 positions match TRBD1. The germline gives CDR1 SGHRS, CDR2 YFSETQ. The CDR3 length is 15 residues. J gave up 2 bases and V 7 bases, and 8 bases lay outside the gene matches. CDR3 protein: CASARTGAFTDTQYF. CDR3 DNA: TGCGCCAGCGCTCGGACAGGGGCCTTCACAGATACGCAGTATTTT.

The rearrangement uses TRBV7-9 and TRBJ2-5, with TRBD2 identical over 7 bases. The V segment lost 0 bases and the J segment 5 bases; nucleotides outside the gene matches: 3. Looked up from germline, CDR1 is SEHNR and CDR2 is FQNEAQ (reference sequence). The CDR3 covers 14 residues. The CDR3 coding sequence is TGTGCCAGCAGCTTAGCGCGGGAGATGGAGACCCAGTACTTC. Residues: CASSLAREMETQYF. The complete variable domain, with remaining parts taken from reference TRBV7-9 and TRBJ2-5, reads DTGVSQNPRHKITKRGQNVTFRCDPISEHNRLYWYRQTLGQGPEFLTYFQNEAQLEKSRLLSDRFSAERPKGSFSTLEIQRTEQGDSAMYLCASSLAREMETQYFGPGTRLLVL.

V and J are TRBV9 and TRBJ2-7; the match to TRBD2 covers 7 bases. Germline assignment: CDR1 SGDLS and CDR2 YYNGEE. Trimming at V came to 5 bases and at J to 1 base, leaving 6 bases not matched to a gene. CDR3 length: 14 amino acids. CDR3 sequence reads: CASSRTGGSYEQYF. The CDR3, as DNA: TGTGCCAGCAGTCGAACGGGGGGATCCTACGAGCAGTACTTC.